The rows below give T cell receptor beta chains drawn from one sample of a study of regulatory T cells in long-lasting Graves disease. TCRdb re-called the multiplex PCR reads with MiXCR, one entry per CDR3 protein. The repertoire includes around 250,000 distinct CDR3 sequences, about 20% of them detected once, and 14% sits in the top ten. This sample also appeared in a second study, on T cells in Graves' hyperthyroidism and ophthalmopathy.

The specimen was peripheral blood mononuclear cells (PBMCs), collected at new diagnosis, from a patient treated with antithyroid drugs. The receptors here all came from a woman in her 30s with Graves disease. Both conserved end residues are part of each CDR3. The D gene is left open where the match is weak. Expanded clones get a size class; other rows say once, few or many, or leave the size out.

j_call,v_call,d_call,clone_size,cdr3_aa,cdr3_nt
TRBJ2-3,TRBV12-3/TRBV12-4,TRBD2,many,CASSDGTSGGSTDTQYF,TGTGCCAGCAGTGACGGGACTAGCGGGGGGAGCACAGATACGCAGTATTTT
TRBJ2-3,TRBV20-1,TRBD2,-,CSAVGTSGGDTQYF,TGCAGTGCGGTCGGGACTAGCGGGGGAGATACGCAGTATTTT
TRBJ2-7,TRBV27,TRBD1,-,CASSLSGGTGDYEQYF,TGTGCCAGCAGTTTATCGGGGGGGACAGGGGACTACGAGCAGTACTTC
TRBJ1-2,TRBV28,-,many,CASSLRPGVDYGYTF,TGTGCCAGCAGTTTACGTCCAGGGGTTGACTATGGCTACACCTTC
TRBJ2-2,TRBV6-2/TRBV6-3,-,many,CASSYVGTGELFF,TGTGCCAGCAGTTACGTGGGCACCGGGGAGCTGTTTTTT
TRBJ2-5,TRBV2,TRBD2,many,CASSPGTSGGQETQYF,TGTGCCAGCAGCCCCGGGACTAGCGGGGGGCAAGAGACCCAGTACTTC
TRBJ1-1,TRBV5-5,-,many,CASSLWGRDTEAFF,TGTGCCAGCAGCTTGTGGGGGCGTGACACTGAAGCTTTCTTT
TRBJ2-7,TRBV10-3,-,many,CAISEPSIYEQYF,TGTGCCATCAGTGAACCCTCGATCTACGAGCAGTACTTC
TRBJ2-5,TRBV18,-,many,CASSPPGLQETQYF,TGTGCCAGCTCACCACCGGGGCTTCAAGAGACCCAGTACTTC
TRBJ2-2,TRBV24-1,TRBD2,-,CATSAASGTSGSQAGELFF,TGTGCCACCAGTGCCGCCTCCGGTACTAGCGGGTCGCAGGCTGGGGAGCTGTTTTTT
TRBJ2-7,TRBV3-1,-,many,CASSLRLSAYEQYF,TGTGCCAGCAGCCTTCGATTATCGGCCTACGAGCAGTACTTC
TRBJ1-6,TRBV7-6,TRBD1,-,CASSIGTGSAPLHF,TGTGCCAGCAGCATTGGGACAGGGTCGGCACCCCTCCACTTT
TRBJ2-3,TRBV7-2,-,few,CASSFGQSQHSTDTQYF,TGTGCCAGCAGCTTCGGACAGTCACAACATAGCACAGATACGCAGTATTTT
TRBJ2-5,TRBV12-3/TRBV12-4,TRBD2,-,CASSLAWGLAGGKQETQYF,TGTGCCAGCAGTTTAGCGTGGGGCCTAGCGGGGGGAAAACAAGAGACCCAGTACTTC
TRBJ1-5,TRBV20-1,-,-,CSAVPPRQPQHF,TGCAGTGCTGTTCCCCCCAGGCAGCCCCAGCATTTT
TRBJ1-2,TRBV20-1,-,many,CSARDQAGAGGYTF,TGCAGTGCTAGAGATCAGGCAGGGGCCGGTGGCTACACCTTC
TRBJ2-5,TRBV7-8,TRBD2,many,CASSFGGGAVETQYF,TGTGCCAGCAGCTTCGGCGGGGGGGCCGTAGAGACCCAGTACTTC
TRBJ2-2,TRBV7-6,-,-,CASSLSPGVAGELFF,TGTGCCAGCAGCTTAAGTCCGGGAGTGGCCGGGGAGCTGTTTTTT
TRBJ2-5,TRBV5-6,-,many,CASSLRGGLGETQYF,TGTGCCAGCAGCTTGAGGGGCGGGTTAGGAGAGACCCAGTACTTC
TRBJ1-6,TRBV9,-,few,CASSGGNSPLHF,TGTGCCAGCAGCGGAGGGAATTCACCCCTCCACTTT
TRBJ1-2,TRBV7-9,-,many,CASSLGTHYGYTF,TGTGCCAGCAGCTTAGGGACACACTATGGCTACACCTTC
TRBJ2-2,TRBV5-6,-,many,CASSQGSTGELFF,TGTGCCAGCAGCCAAGGTAGCACCGGGGAGCTGTTTTTT
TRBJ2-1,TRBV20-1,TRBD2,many,CSAPFVAGAGDEQFF,TGCAGTGCCCCCTTCGTAGCGGGGGCGGGGGATGAGCAGTTCTTC
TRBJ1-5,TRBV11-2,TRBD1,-,CASSFSGTGADQPQHF,TGTGCCAGCAGCTTCTCTGGGACAGGGGCGGATCAGCCCCAGCATTTT
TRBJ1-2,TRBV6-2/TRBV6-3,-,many,CASSQRAGFFGGYTF,TGTGCCAGCAGCCAAAGGGCCGGGTTTTTCGGTGGCTACACCTTC
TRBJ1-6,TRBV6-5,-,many,CASSYSFRKGDSPLHF,TGTGCCAGCAGTTACTCTTTTCGGAAGGGGGATTCACCCCTCCACTTT
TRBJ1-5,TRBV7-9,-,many,CASSSNTAQPQHF,TGTGCCAGCAGCTCGAACACTGCTCAGCCCCAGCATTTT
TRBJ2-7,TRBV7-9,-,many,CASSVFGEQYF,TGTGCCAGCAGCGTTTTCGGGGAGCAGTACTTC
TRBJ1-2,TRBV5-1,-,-,CASSFLQDGYTF,TGCGCCAGCAGCTTTTTACAGGATGGCTACACCTTC
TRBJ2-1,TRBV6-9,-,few,CASSSQREDEQFF,TGTGCCAGCAGTTCCCAGAGGGAGGACGAGCAGTTCTTC
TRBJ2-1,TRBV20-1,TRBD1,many,CSAGQGTYNEQFF,TGCAGTGCCGGACAGGGTACCTACAATGAGCAGTTCTTC
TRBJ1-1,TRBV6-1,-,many,CASSGGLAANTEAFF,TGTGCCAGCAGTGGGGGCCTAGCAGCGAACACTGAAGCTTTCTTT
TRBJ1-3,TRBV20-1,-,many,CSASYEGVGNTIYF,TGCAGTGCAAGCTACGAGGGAGTGGGAAACACCATATATTTT
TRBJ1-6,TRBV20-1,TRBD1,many,CSASNTKSGTGFGPLHF,TGCAGTGCTAGCAATACCAAATCGGGGACAGGGTTTGGGCCCCTCCACTTT
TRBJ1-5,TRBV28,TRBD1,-,CASSLAQGVRQPQHF,TGTGCCAGCAGTTTAGCCCAGGGGGTTCGTCAGCCCCAGCATTTT
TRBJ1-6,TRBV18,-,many,CASSPPDSNSPLHF,TGTGCCAGCTCACCCCCGGACAGCAATTCACCCCTCCACTTT
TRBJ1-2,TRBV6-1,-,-,CASTNGNGYTF,TGTGCCAGCACCAATGGGAATGGCTACACCTTC
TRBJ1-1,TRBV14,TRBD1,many,CASSPLGTGSLSTEAFF,TGTGCCAGCAGCCCTCTCGGGACAGGGAGTTTAAGCACTGAAGCTTTCTTT
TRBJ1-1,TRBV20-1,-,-,CSARVLEIEAFF,TGCAGTGCTAGAGTTCTCGAGATTGAAGCTTTCTTT
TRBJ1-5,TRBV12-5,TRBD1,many,CASGLVGGDSNQPQHF,TGTGCTAGTGGTTTGGTAGGGGGCGATAGCAATCAGCCCCAGCATTTT
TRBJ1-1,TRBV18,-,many,CASSPQGGKGTEAFF,TGTGCCAGCTCACCTCAGGGTGGTAAGGGCACTGAAGCTTTCTTT
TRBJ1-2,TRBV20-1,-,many,CSAIRDGRANYGYTF,TGCAGTGCTATCCGGGACGGTAGAGCTAACTATGGCTACACCTTC